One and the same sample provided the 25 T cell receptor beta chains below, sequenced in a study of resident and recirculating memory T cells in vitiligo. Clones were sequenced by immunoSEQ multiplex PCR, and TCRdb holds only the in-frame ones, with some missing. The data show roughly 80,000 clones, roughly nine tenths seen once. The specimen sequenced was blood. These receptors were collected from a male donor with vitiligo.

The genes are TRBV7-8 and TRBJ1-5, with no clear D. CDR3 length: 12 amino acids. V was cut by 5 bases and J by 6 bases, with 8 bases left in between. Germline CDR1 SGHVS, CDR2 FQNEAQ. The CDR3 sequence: CASSPLGQPQHF. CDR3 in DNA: TGTGCCAGCAGCCCCCTAGGTCAGCCCCAGCATTTT.

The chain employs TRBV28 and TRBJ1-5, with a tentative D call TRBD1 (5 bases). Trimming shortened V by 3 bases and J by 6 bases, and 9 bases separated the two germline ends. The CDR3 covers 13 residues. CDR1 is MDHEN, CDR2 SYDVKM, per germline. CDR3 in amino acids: CASSLAGSQPQHF. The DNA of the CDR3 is TGTGCCAGCAGTTTGGCAGGGTCTCAGCCCCAGCATTTT.

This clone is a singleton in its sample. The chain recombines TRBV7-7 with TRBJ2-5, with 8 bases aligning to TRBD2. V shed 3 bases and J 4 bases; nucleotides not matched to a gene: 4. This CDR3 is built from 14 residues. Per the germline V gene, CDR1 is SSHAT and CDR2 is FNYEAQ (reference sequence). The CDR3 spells CASSFGGEGETQYF. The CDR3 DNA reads TGTGCCAGCAGCTTCGGGGGGGAGGGAGAGACCCAGTACTTC.

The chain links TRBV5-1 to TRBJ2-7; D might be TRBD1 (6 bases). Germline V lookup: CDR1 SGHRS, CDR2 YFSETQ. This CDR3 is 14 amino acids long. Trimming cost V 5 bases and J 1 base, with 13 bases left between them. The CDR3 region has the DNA TGCGCCAGCAGAACTGGGACACCATCCTACGAGCAGTACTTC. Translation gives CASRTGTPSYEQYF.

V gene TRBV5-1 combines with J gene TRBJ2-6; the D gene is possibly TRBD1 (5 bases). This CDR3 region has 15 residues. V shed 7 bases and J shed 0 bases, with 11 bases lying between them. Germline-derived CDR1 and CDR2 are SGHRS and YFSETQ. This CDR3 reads CASGQGNSGANVLTF. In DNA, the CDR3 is TGCGCCAGCGGTCAGGGTAACTCTGGGGCCAACGTCCTGACTTTC.

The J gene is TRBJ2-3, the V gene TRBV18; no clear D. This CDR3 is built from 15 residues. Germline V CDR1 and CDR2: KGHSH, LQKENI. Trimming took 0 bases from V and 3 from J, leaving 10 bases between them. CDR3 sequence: CASSPPRAQTDTQYF. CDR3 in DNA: TGTGCCAGCTCACCACCCCGTGCCCAGACAGATACGCAGTATTTT.

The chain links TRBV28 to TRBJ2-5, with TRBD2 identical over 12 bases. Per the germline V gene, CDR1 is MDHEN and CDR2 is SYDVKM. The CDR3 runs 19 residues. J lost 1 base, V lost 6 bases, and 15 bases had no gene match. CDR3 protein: CASSTGLAGLRHSQETQYF. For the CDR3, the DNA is TGTGCCAGCAGCACGGGACTAGCGGGCCTAAGACATTCCCAAGAGACCCAGTACTTC.

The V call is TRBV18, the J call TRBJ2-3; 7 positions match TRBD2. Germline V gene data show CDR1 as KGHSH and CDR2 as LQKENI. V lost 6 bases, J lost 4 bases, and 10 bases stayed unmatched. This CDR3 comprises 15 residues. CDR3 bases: TGTGCCAGCTCCCTGGGGGAGGGCCCCTCAGATACGCAGTATTTT. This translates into CASSLGEGPSDTQYF.

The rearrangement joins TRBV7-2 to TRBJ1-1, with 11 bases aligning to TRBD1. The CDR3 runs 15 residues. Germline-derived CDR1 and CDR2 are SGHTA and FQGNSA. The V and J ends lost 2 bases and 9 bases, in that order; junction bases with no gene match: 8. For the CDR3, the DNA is TGTGCCAGCAGCTTAAACCCGGACAGGGGGCGTCAAGCTTTCTTT. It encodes CASSLNPDRGRQAFF.

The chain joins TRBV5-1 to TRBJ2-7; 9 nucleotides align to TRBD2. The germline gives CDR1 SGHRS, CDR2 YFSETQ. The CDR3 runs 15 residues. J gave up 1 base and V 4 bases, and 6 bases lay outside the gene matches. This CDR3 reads CASSKLAGASYEQYF. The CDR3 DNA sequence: TGCGCCAGCAGCAAGTTAGCGGGAGCATCCTACGAGCAGTACTTC.

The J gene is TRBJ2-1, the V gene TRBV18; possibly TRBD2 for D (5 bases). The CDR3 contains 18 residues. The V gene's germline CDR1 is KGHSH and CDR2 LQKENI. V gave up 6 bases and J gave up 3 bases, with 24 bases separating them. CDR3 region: CASSLRSVGGGFYNEQFF. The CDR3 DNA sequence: TGTGCCAGCTCTCTCAGATCGGTCGGCGGCGGGTTCTACAATGAGCAGTTCTTC.

DNA of the CDR3: TGTGCCATCAGTGAGCCCTGGGGGGAGACTAGCGGGACGGGTGAGCAGTTCTTC. It codes for CAISEPWGETSGTGEQFF. The rearrangement links TRBV10-3 to TRBJ2-1, with 11 bases fitting TRBD2. Germline CDR1 reads ENHRY; CDR2 reads SYGVKD. The CDR3 sequence is 18 residues long. V shed 2 bases, J shed 9 bases, and the junction held 15 bases outside the gene matches.

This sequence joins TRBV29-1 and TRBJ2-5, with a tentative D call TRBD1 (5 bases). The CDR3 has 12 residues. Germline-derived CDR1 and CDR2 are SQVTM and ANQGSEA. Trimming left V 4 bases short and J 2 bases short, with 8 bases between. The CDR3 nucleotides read TGCAGCGTTGCCGACAGTCAAGAGACCCAGTACTTC. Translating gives CSVADSQETQYF.

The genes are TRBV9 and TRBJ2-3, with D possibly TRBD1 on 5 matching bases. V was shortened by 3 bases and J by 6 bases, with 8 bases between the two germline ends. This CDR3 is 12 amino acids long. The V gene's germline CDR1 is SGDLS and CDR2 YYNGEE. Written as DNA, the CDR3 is TGTGCCAGCAGCGCTTACAGGGATACGCAGTATTTT. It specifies CASSAYRDTQYF.

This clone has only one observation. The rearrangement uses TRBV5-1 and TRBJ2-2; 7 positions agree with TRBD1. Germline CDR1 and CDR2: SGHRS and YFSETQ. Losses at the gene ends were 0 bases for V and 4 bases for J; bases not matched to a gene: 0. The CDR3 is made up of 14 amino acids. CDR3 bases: TGCGCCAGCAGCTTGGGGGACAGCACCGGGGAGCTGTTTTTT. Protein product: CASSLGDSTGELFF.

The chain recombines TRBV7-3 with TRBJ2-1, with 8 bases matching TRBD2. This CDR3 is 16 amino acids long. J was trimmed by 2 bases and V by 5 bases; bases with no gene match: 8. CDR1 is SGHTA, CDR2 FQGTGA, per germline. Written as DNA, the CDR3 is TGTGCCAGCAGCCTATGGGCGGGAGGTCCCTACAATGAGCAGTTCTTC. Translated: CASSLWAGGPYNEQFF. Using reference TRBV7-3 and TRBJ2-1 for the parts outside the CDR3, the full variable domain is GAGVSQTPSNKVTEKGKYVELRCDPISGHTALYWYRQSLGQGPEFLIYFQGTGAADDSGLPNDRFFAVRPEGSVSTLKIQRTERGDSAVYLCASSLWAGGPYNEQFFGPGTRLTVL.

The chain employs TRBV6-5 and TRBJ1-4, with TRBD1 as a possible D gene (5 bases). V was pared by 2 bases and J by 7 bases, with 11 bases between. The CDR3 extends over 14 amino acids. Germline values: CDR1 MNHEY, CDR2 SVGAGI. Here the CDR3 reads CASSYLQGSEKLFF. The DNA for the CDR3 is TGTGCCAGCAGTTACCTCCAGGGATCTGAAAAACTGTTTTTT.

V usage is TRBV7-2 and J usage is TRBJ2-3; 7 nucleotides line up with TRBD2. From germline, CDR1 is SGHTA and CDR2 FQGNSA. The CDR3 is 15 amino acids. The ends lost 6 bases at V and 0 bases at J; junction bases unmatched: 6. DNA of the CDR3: TGTGCCAGCAGTCCTAGCGGTCTTAGCACAGATACGCAGTATTTT. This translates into CASSPSGLSTDTQYF.

CDR3 region: CASSQEIAGGPYEQYF. The DNA for the CDR3 is TGCGCCAGCAGCCAAGAGATAGCGGGAGGCCCCTACGAGCAGTACTTC. This sequence joins TRBV4-3 and TRBJ2-7; TRBD2 matches at 10 bases. Germline V gives CDR1 LGHNA, CDR2 YSLEER. Trimming took 0 bases from V and 2 from J; bases not matched to a gene: 4. The CDR3 length is 16 residues.

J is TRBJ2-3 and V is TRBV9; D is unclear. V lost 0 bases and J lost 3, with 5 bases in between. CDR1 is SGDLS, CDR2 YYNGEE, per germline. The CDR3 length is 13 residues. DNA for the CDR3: TGTGCCAGCAGCGTAGAACGGACAGATACGCAGTATTTT. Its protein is CASSVERTDTQYF.

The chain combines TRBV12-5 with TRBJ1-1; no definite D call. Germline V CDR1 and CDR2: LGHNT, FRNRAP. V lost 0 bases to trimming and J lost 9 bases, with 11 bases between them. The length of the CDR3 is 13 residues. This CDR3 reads CASGLVPRGQAFF. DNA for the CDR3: TGTGCTAGTGGTTTGGTACCCCGCGGGCAAGCTTTCTTT. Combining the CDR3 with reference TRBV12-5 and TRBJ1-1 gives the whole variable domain DARVTQTPRHKVTEMGQEVTMRCQPILGHNTVFWYRQTMMQGLELLAYFRNRAPLDDSGMPKDRFSAEMPDATLATLKIQPSEPRDSAVYFCASGLVPRGQAFFGQGTRLTVV.

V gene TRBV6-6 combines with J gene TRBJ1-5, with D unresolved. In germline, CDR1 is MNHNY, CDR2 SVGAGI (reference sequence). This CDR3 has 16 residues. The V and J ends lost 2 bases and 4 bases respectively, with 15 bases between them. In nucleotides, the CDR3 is TGTGCCAGCAGTTACGCCGCCCCTGAGGGAAATCAGCCCCAGCATTTT. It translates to CASSYAAPEGNQPQHF.

CDR3 protein: CASLSGSTDTQYF. DNA of the CDR3: TGTGCCAGCCTTAGCGGGAGCACAGATACGCAGTATTTT. The V and J genes are TRBV6-6 and TRBJ2-3, with 7 positions matching TRBD2. Germline values: CDR1 MNHNY, CDR2 SVGAGI (reference sequence). The V and J ends lost 8 bases and 0 bases, in that order; junction bases with no gene match: 2. CDR3 length: 13 residues.

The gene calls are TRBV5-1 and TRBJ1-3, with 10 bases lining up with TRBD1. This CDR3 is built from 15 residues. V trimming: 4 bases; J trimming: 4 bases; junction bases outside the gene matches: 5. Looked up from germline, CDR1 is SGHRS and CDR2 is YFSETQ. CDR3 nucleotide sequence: TGCGCCAGCAGCCCGGGGACAGGGGTCGGAAACACCATATATTTT. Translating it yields CASSPGTGVGNTIYF.

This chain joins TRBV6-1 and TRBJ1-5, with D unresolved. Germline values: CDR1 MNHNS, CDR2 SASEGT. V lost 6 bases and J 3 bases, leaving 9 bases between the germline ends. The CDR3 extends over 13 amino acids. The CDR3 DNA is TGTGCCAGCAGACCGGGGTTCAATCAGCCCCAGCATTTT. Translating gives CASRPGFNQPQHF.